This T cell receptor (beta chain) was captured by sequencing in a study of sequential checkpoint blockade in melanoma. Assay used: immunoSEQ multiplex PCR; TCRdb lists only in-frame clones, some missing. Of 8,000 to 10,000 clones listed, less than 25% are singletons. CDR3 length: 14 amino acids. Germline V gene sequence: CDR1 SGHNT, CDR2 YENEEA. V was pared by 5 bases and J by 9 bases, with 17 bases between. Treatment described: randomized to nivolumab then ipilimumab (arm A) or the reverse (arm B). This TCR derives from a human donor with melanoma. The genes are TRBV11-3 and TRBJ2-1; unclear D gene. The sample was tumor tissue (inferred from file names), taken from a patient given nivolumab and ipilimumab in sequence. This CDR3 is CASSLSPVVGEQFF. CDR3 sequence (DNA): TGTGCCAGCAGCCTCTCCCCTGTAGTCGGTGAGCAGTTCTTC.